This is a list of T cell receptor beta chains from one sample in a study of T cells in Graves' hyperthyroidism and ophthalmopathy. Each CDR3 protein gets one entry after TCRdb re-called the multiplex PCR reads with MiXCR. The sample has 250,000 to 300,000 distinct CDR3 sequences, roughly 18% seen once. The specimen was blood. The source of these receptors is a middle-aged man with Graves' ophthalmopathy. The CDR3 runs from the conserved cysteine through the conserved F or W. Each record gives: V gene, clone size, D gene, J gene, CDR3 protein, CDR3 DNA. The D gene is left open where the match is weak. Only some rows state a clone size, as once, few, many or a class for expanded clones.

v_call: TRBV12-3/TRBV12-4; clone_size: many; d_call: TRBD2; j_call: TRBJ2-5; cdr3_aa: CASSFEAGGRAGETQYF; cdr3_nt: TGTGCCAGCAGTTTTGAAGCGGGCGGGAGGGCCGGTGAGACCCAGTACTTC
v_call: TRBV12-5; clone_size: -; d_call: -; j_call: TRBJ1-6; cdr3_aa: CASLLDWASPLHF; cdr3_nt: TGTGCTAGCCTACTCGATTGGGCTTCACCCCTCCACTTT
v_call: TRBV28; clone_size: many; d_call: TRBD1; j_call: TRBJ1-2; cdr3_aa: CASSTWDRGLGYTF; cdr3_nt: TGTGCCAGCAGTACCTGGGACAGGGGGCTCGGCTACACCTTC
v_call: TRBV19; clone_size: -; d_call: -; j_call: TRBJ2-7; cdr3_aa: CASSIWGTSYEQYF; cdr3_nt: TGTGCCAGTAGTATTTGGGGGACTTCCTACGAGCAGTACTTC
v_call: TRBV3-1; clone_size: many; d_call: -; j_call: TRBJ1-1; cdr3_aa: CASSFTRNTEAFF; cdr3_nt: TGTGCCAGCAGCTTTACACGAAACACTGAAGCTTTCTTT
v_call: TRBV2; clone_size: many; d_call: -; j_call: TRBJ2-3; cdr3_aa: CASAFTDTQYF; cdr3_nt: TGTGCCAGCGCCTTCACAGATACGCAGTATTTT
v_call: TRBV3-1; clone_size: few; d_call: -; j_call: TRBJ1-3; cdr3_aa: CASSQEGYTIYF; cdr3_nt: TGTGCCAGCAGCCAAGAGGGTTACACCATATATTTT
v_call: TRBV9; clone_size: -; d_call: TRBD2; j_call: TRBJ2-3; cdr3_aa: CASSVGGGGRTDTQYF; cdr3_nt: TGTGCCAGCAGCGTTGGGGGGGGCGGGAGGACCGATACGCAGTATTTT
v_call: TRBV9; clone_size: -; d_call: -; j_call: TRBJ2-1; cdr3_aa: CASSVASRSYNEQFF; cdr3_nt: TGTGCCAGCAGCGTAGCTTCCCGCTCCTACAATGAGCAGTTCTTC
v_call: TRBV15; clone_size: -; d_call: -; j_call: TRBJ2-3; cdr3_aa: CATSRVPGSGTQYF; cdr3_nt: TGTGCCACCAGCAGAGTTCCAGGTTCGGGTACGCAGTATTTT